This paragraph covers one T cell receptor (beta chain) sequence. As yet, its antigen is unknown. This CDR3 contains 13 residues. Trimming stripped 2 bases from V and 2 bases from J, with 6 bases between. Each sample provided at least 6 micrograms of extracted total RNA. These data come from a study of blood T cells in healthy people across ages. Study results and caveats: In long-lived donors, naive CD4+ cell counts and diversity exceeded those of aged donors.

Through a sample-barcoded 5' primer and a J-beta primer mix, a second PCR was run for about 7 to 12 cycles. A template-switch adaptor that had 12 random nucleotides put a tag on each cDNA molecule. Each sample provided no less than 2.5 million CDR3-containing paired-end reads. TCRdb itself ran the 5' RACE reads through MiXCR, one entry per CDR3 protein. There are about 800,000 distinct CDR3 sequences in the sample; 55% to 75% occur only once, and roughly 20% lies in the top ten. The source is a young man in good health. Material: blood. The chain employs TRBV12-3 or TRBV12-4 and TRBJ1-2; no firm D call. The CDR3 loop reads CASSLMGNYGYTF. The CDR3 region has the DNA TGTGCCAGCAGTTTAATGGGGAACTATGGCTACACCTTC.